One sample yielded the 20 T cell receptor beta chains listed below, sequenced in a study of T cells in localized non-small cell lung cancer. The table came from immunoSEQ multiplex PCR; TCRdb's copy has only in-frame clones and leaves some out. This table has tens of thousands of clones, just over 90% appearing once. The sample here was peripheral blood, taken before any cancer treatment. Every receptor here comes from a female donor over 55 with stage I lung adenocarcinoma.

V and J are TRBV11-3 and TRBJ2-1, with 12 nucleotides matching TRBD2. The CDR3 has 15 amino acids. V was clipped by 1 base and J by 9 bases; unmatched bases: 4. From germline, CDR1 is SGHNT and CDR2 YENEEA. CDR3 sequence (DNA): TGTGCCAGCAGCTTAGGGCTAGCGGGGGGGTCTGAGCAGTTCTTC. Its translation: CASSLGLAGGSEQFF.

The chain combines TRBV10-3 with TRBJ2-3; 16 bases fit TRBD2. Per the germline V gene, CDR1 is ENHRY and CDR2 is SYGVKD. The V and J ends lost 6 bases and 5 bases, in that order; junction bases with no gene match: 8. The CDR3 runs 17 residues. The CDR3 DNA follows: TGTGCCATCAGCGCCCAAGGGACTAGCGGGGGGGGAGATACGCAGTATTTT. Amino acids: CAISAQGTSGGGDTQYF.

The chain has TRBV27 and TRBJ2-5, with D tentatively TRBD2 (6 bases). The CDR3 spans 14 residues. In germline, CDR1 is MNHEY, CDR2 SMNVEV (reference sequence). V dropped 1 base and J dropped 5 bases, with 11 bases sitting between them. The CDR3 DNA reads TGTGCCAGCAGTTTATTTTCCGCGGGGGAGACCCAGTACTTC. Its protein product is CASSLFSAGETQYF.

The V and J genes are TRBV2 and TRBJ2-1; the D gene is possibly TRBD2 (6 bases). The CDR3 is made up of 16 amino acids. CDR1 SNHLY and CDR2 FYNNEI come from the germline V gene. V was clipped by 7 bases and J by 6 bases, with 22 bases between them. The CDR3: CASTGYLANWANEQFF. As DNA, the CDR3 is TGTGCCAGCACTGGGTATCTAGCGAACTGGGCCAATGAGCAGTTCTTC.

This chain joins TRBV19 and TRBJ2-5; D unresolved. The V and J ends lost 2 bases and 4 bases respectively, with 8 bases between them. This CDR3 comprises 13 residues. Germline CDR1 and CDR2: LNHDA and SQIVND (reference sequence). DNA for the CDR3: TGTGCCAGTAGTATACAGAAAGGAGAGACCCAGTACTTC. Its translation is CASSIQKGETQYF. Full variable domain (rest looked up from reference TRBV19 and TRBJ2-5): DGGITQSPKYLFRKEGQNVTLSCEQNLNHDAMYWYRQDPGQGLRLIYYSQIVNDFQKGDIAEGYSVSREKKESFPLTVTSAQKNPTAFYLCASSIQKGETQYFGPGTRLLVL.

V and J are TRBV6-1 and TRBJ2-7, with D perhaps TRBD1 (5 bases). This CDR3 is 13 amino acids long. Trimming left V 1 base short and J 6 bases short, with 10 bases between. Germline CDR1 and CDR2: MNHNS and SASEGT. CDR3 region: CASSEEGFREQYV. CDR3 bases: TGTGCCAGCAGTGAAGAGGGGTTCCGCGAGCAGTACGTC.

CDR3 residues: CASSKGFQPQHF. The CDR3 DNA reads as TGTGCCAGCAGCAAGGGGTTTCAGCCCCAGCATTTT. The gene calls are TRBV5-6 and TRBJ1-5; D is possibly TRBD1 (5 bases). V lost 4 bases and J 6 bases, leaving 8 bases between the germline ends. In germline, CDR1 is SGHDT, CDR2 YYEEEE. The CDR3 has 12 amino acids. Full variable domain (missing parts from reference TRBV5-6 and TRBJ1-5): DAGVTQSPTHLIKTRGQQVTLRCSPKSGHDTVSWYQQALGQGPQFIFQYYEEEERQRGNFPDRFSGHQFPNYSSELNVNALLLGDSALYLCASSKGFQPQHFGDGTRLSIL.

This CDR3 is CASSQDNRPPSFTQYF. CDR3 nucleotide sequence: TGTGCCAGCAGCCAAGATAACAGGCCTCCGTCATTTACGCAGTATTTT. This chain uses TRBV4-2 with TRBJ2-3, with a weak D call TRBD1 (5 bases). The germline V gene has CDR1 LGHNA and CDR2 YNFKEQ. The length of the CDR3 is 16 residues. V shed 0 bases and J shed 8 bases, with 18 bases lying between them.

The chain has TRBV28 and TRBJ1-3, with TRBD1 as a possible D gene (5 bases). V gave up 10 bases and J gave up 5 bases, with 24 bases separating them. The CDR3 has 16 residues. The germline gives CDR1 MDHEN, CDR2 SYDVKM. CDR3 protein: CATISSTGTLRNTIYF. In DNA form, the CDR3 reads TGTGCCACCATCAGTTCGACCGGGACTTTAAGAAACACCATATATTTT.

The chain combines TRBV19 with TRBJ2-3; D remains unclear. The CDR3 is made up of 15 amino acids. V lost 3 bases and J 0 bases, leaving 10 bases between the germline ends. Germline CDR1 is LNHDA and CDR2 is SQIVND (reference sequence). The CDR3 DNA follows: TGTGCCAGTAGTATCCCGGCACTTAGCACAGATACGCAGTATTTT. Amino acids: CASSIPALSTDTQYF.

The V call is TRBV5-1, the J call TRBJ2-7; 11 nucleotides line up with TRBD2. The CDR3 runs 16 residues. CDR1 and CDR2 (germline): SGHRS, YFSETQ. V dropped 3 bases and J dropped 6; count of bases not matched to a gene: 11. CDR3 DNA: TGCGCCAGCAGCTCGGTAGCGGGGGGGCCAGGTAGCGAGCAGTACTTC. This codes for CASSSVAGGPGSEQYF.

The chain joins TRBV5-6 to TRBJ1-2; D unresolved. Trimming stripped 4 bases from V and 4 bases from J, with 11 bases between. This CDR3 is 13 amino acids long. Germline assignment: CDR1 SGHDT and CDR2 YYEEEE. The CDR3 loop reads CASSPPGLYGYTF. In nucleotides, the CDR3 is TGTGCCAGCAGCCCCCCGGGCCTCTATGGCTACACCTTC. The whole variable domain, filled in from reference TRBV5-6 and TRBJ1-2, reads DAGVTQSPTHLIKTRGQQVTLRCSPKSGHDTVSWYQQALGQGPQFIFQYYEEEERQRGNFPDRFSGHQFPNYSSELNVNALLLGDSALYLCASSPPGLYGYTFGSGTRLTVV.

This CDR3 is CASSRGSAGSTDTQYF. The DNA of the CDR3 is TGTGCCAGCAGCCGAGGTTCAGCGGGGAGCACAGATACGCAGTATTTT. This rearrangement joins TRBV4-2 to TRBJ2-3; 7 bases match TRBD2. Germline V gene data show CDR1 as LGHNA and CDR2 as YNFKEQ. CDR3 length: 16 residues. Unmatched junction bases numbered 7, after V lost 4 bases and J lost 0 bases.

This chain joins TRBV28 and TRBJ2-1, with 9 bases identical to TRBD2. This CDR3 contains 15 residues. The V and J ends lost 4 bases and 6 bases, in that order; junction bases with no gene match: 7. CDR1 is MDHEN, CDR2 SYDVKM, per germline. CDR3 residues: CASSSLLAGVNEQFF. The CDR3 DNA reads TGTGCCAGCAGTTCTTTACTAGCGGGCGTCAATGAGCAGTTCTTC.

The rearrangement uses TRBV2 and TRBJ1-3, with 10 bases identical to TRBD1. The CDR3 totals 17 residues. The V gene end was trimmed by 9 bases and the J gene end by 0 bases; junction bases not matched to a gene: 11. The germline CDR1 and CDR2 sequences are SNHLY and FYNNEI. The CDR3: CASQRWDRGTSGNTIYF. The CDR3 DNA reads TGTGCCAGTCAGCGTTGGGACAGGGGCACCTCTGGAAACACCATATATTTT.

The chain recombines TRBV7-6 with TRBJ2-5; D may be TRBD1 or TRBD2 (5 bases each). The CDR3 runs 14 residues. V was trimmed by 4 bases and J by 5 bases, leaving 14 bases between them. The V gene's germline CDR1 is SGHVS and CDR2 FNYEAQ. In DNA, the CDR3 is TGTGCCAGCAGCTCAGGGACGCCCGTGGAGACCCAGTACTTC. As protein: CASSSGTPVETQYF.

This clone was seen just once. J is TRBJ1-1 and V is TRBV7-9; D is unresolved. Germline CDR1 is SEHNR and CDR2 is FQNEAQ (reference sequence). The CDR3 sequence is 17 residues long. V was pared by 5 bases and J by 4 bases, with 23 bases between. CDR3 sequence reads: CASSPNAVRASTTEAFF. CDR3 DNA: TGTGCCAGCAGCCCTAATGCGGTGCGGGCCTCCACCACTGAAGCTTTCTTT. Looking up the rest from reference TRBV7-9 and TRBJ1-1 gives the full variable domain: DTGVSQNPRHKITKRGQNVTFRCDPISEHNRLYWYRQTLGQGPEFLTYFQNEAQLEKSRLLSDRFSAERPKGSFSTLEIQRTEQGDSAMYLCASSPNAVRASTTEAFFGQGTRLTVV.

V gene TRBV21-1 combines with J gene TRBJ1-6. TRBV21-1 is a pseudogene segment. The CDR3 runs 17 residues. CDR3 protein: CASSKRRVGHYNSPLHF. The CDR3 DNA sequence: TGTGCCAGCAGCAAAAGAAGGGTAGGGCACTATAATTCACCCCTCCACTTT.

The V call is TRBV2, the J call TRBJ1-6; TRBD1 is a possible D gene (5 bases). This CDR3 spans 15 amino acids. V shed 2 bases and J shed 6 bases, with 11 bases lying between them. CDR1 SNHLY and CDR2 FYNNEI come from the germline V gene. In DNA form, the CDR3 reads TGTGCCAGCAGTGAATGGGGGACGGGTAATTCACCCCTCCACTTT. This translates into CASSEWGTGNSPLHF.

J is TRBJ1-2 and V is TRBV2; D possibly corresponds to TRBD1 (5 bases). Germline CDR1 SNHLY, CDR2 FYNNEI. V was cut by 1 base and J by 0 bases, with 9 bases left in between. CDR3 length: 15 residues. The CDR3, as DNA: TGTGCCAGCAGTGAAGGCCGGGGCTCTAACTATGGCTACACCTTC. Protein product: CASSEGRGSNYGYTF.